This entry lists 20 T cell receptor beta chains sequenced from one sample in a study of OX40 agonist ivuxolimab in advanced cancers. Using immunoSEQ multiplex PCR, the repertoire was profiled, and TCRdb retains in-frame clones only, with some absent. The sample includes about 51,000 clones, around 82% of them seen just once. Specimen: CD4+ or CD8+ T cells sorted from blood, collected in a trial of the OX40 agonist ivuxolimab. The origin of the receptors is an adult with an advanced solid tumor such as melanoma, head and neck, liver or kidney cancer.

This chain connects TRBV11-2 to TRBJ1-2; a possible D gene is TRBD1 (6 bases). The CDR3 totals 13 residues. Germline CDR1 reads SGHAT; CDR2 reads FQNNGV. The V end lost 6 bases, the J end lost 6 bases, and 14 bases lay between the germline ends. CDR3 region: CASRVAGADGYTF. The CDR3 region has the DNA TGTGCCAGCAGGGTAGCAGGGGCGGATGGCTACACCTTC. Looking up the rest from reference TRBV11-2 and TRBJ1-2 gives the full variable domain: EAGVAQSPRYKIIEKRQSVAFWCNPISGHATLYWYQQILGQGPKLLIQFQNNGVVDDSQLPKDRFSAERLKGVDSTLKIQPAKLEDSAVYLCASRVAGADGYTFGSGTRLTVV.

The chain has TRBV7-9 and TRBJ1-1, with 8 bases that match TRBD1. Trimming at V came to 3 bases and at J to 5 bases, leaving 2 bases not matched to a gene. Germline loops: CDR1 SEHNR, CDR2 FQNEAQ (reference sequence). The CDR3 contains 13 residues. CDR3 DNA sequence: TGTGCCAGCAGCTTCGACAGGGGAACTGAAGCTTTCTTT. This encodes CASSFDRGTEAFF.

CDR3 sequence reads: CASTLAGDEFF. Here the CDR3 DNA reads TGTGCCAGCACCTTAGCGGGAGATGAGTTCTTC. The chain recombines TRBV28 with TRBJ2-1, with TRBD2 matching 9 bases. CDR1 MDHEN and CDR2 SYDVKM come from the germline V gene. The CDR3 has 11 amino acids. V lost 7 bases and J lost 14; bases outside the gene matches: 6.

This clone showed up just once. The J gene is TRBJ1-1, the V gene TRBV28; D is uncertain. The V gene lost 2 bases and the J gene lost 3 bases, with 10 bases spanning the gap. Germline V CDR1 and CDR2: MDHEN, SYDVKM. The CDR3 runs to 14 residues. CDR3 coding DNA: TGTGCCAGCAGTTTAGCGGGAGAGGACACTGAAGCTTTCTTT. It translates to CASSLAGEDTEAFF.

V usage is TRBV4-1 and J usage is TRBJ2-7, with D perhaps TRBD1 (6 bases). There are 15 residues in the CDR3. Germline assignment: CDR1 MGHRA and CDR2 YSYEKL. Deletions cut 3 bases from V and 4 bases from J, with 16 bases between. CDR3 DNA: TGCGCCAGCAGCCACCACAGGGTATCAGAGTACGAGCAGTACTTC. Protein product: CASSHHRVSEYEQYF.

The chain has TRBV27 and TRBJ1-1; TRBD1 agrees at 7 bases. Germline CDR1 and CDR2: MNHEY and SMNVEV (reference sequence). The CDR3 has 13 residues. After removal of 5 bases from V and 5 bases from J, the junction contained 5 bases not matched to a gene. The chain's CDR3 is CASSDYRGTEAFF. For the CDR3, the DNA is TGTGCCAGCAGTGATTACAGGGGAACTGAAGCTTTCTTT.

The chain couples TRBV19 to TRBJ2-1; D gene unclear. Germline V CDR1 and CDR2: LNHDA, SQIVND (reference sequence). V lost 3 bases to trimming and J lost 0 bases, with 9 bases between them. The CDR3 has 15 residues. The CDR3 nucleotides are TGTGCCAGTAGTATGGTGGGAAGCTCCTACAATGAGCAGTTCTTC. Amino acids: CASSMVGSSYNEQFF.

The J gene is TRBJ1-1, the V gene TRBV6-6, with 8 bases that match TRBD1. Germline loops: CDR1 MNHNY, CDR2 SVGAGI (reference sequence). Losses at the gene ends were 6 bases for V and 7 bases for J; bases not matched to a gene: 10. The CDR3 has 14 amino acids. CDR3 in DNA: TGTGCCAGCAGCGGACAGGGAGGTACGGGTGAAGCTTTCTTT. Translating gives CASSGQGGTGEAFF.

The chain has TRBV4-2 and TRBJ2-2; 7 bases match TRBD2. The CDR3 spans 15 residues. Germline CDR1 and CDR2: LGHNA and YNFKEQ. J lost 1 base, V lost 4 bases, and 3 bases had no gene match. CDR3 coding DNA: TGTGCCAGCAGCCCCGGGACTATGAACACCGGGGAGCTGTTTTTT. This gives the protein CASSPGTMNTGELFF.

The chain couples TRBV7-2 to TRBJ2-7; no reliable D call. With 4 bases removed from V and 2 bases from J, the gap between germline ends came to 9 bases. The germline CDR1 and CDR2 sequences are SGHTA and FQGNSA. The CDR3 extends over 13 amino acids. The DNA for the CDR3 is TGTGCCAGCAGCTCCACCGGCCCCTACGAGCAGTACTTC. Translating it yields CASSSTGPYEQYF.

This clone was counted only a few times. This chain links TRBV4-1 with TRBJ1-6, with D unclear. CDR3 length: 13 residues. The germline gives CDR1 MGHRA, CDR2 YSYEKL. V gave up 5 bases and J gave up 9 bases, with 11 bases separating them. CDR3 DNA sequence: TGCGCCAGCAGCGGTCTGGCCGTTTCACCCCTCCACTTT. This translates into CASSGLAVSPLHF.

V gene TRBV5-4 combines with J gene TRBJ2-4; D is unclear. This CDR3 contains 15 residues. The ends were cut back, 0 bases at V and 5 bases at J, with 12 bases in the middle. CDR1 and CDR2 from the germline V gene are SGHNT and YYREEE (reference sequence). This chain's CDR3 is CASSLGNPNQNIQYF. Here the CDR3 DNA reads TGTGCCAGCAGCTTGGGCAATCCTAACCAAAACATTCAGTACTTC.

In this sample, this clone turned up a few times. The V call is TRBV7-9, the J call TRBJ1-3; D unresolved. Between the trimmed V and J ends, which lost 3 bases and 2 bases, there was a span of 8 bases. In germline, CDR1 is SEHNR, CDR2 FQNEAQ (reference sequence). The CDR3 loop spans 14 amino acids. The CDR3 DNA follows: TGTGCCAGCAGCTTGGCCGGTACTGGAAACACCATATATTTT. This codes for CASSLAGTGNTIYF. Variable domain in full (rest from reference TRBV7-9 and TRBJ1-3): DTGVSQNPRHKITKRGQNVTFRCDPISEHNRLYWYRQTLGQGPEFLTYFQNEAQLEKSRLLSDRFSAERPKGSFSTLEIQRTEQGDSAMYLCASSLAGTGNTIYFGEGSWLTVV.

This clone occurred a few times. V is TRBV19 and J is TRBJ2-1; no firm D call. V was shortened by 5 bases and J by 11 bases, with 10 bases between the two germline ends. This CDR3 is 11 amino acids long. Per germline, CDR1 LNHDA and CDR2 SQIVND (reference sequence). The CDR3: CASSGGAQQFF. CDR3 sequence (DNA): TGTGCCAGTAGTGGCGGAGCTCAGCAGTTCTTC.

The chain combines TRBV7-9 with TRBJ2-5; no definite D call. CDR3 length equals 13 residues. With 1 base removed from V and 7 bases from J, the gap between germline ends came to 10 bases. Germline assignment: CDR1 SEHNR and CDR2 FQNEAQ (reference sequence). The CDR3 protein is CASSLGSWWTQYF. CDR3 coding DNA: TGTGCCAGCAGCTTAGGATCGTGGTGGACCCAGTACTTC.

This chain uses TRBV7-8 with TRBJ2-7; 11 nucleotides agree with TRBD2. This CDR3 is built from 17 residues. V lost 2 bases, J lost 2 bases, and 8 bases stayed unmatched. Germline CDR1 is SGHVS and CDR2 is FQNEAQ. CDR3 bases: TGTGCCAGCAGCTTATCCTTAGCGGGAGGGAACCCCTACGAGCAGTACTTC. This gives the protein CASSLSLAGGNPYEQYF.

In the case of this clone: Sequence at one end of the junction differs from germline and may be a read error. V is TRBV2 and J is TRBJ2-3, with D hard to call. The CDR3 runs to 13 residues. CDR1 and CDR2 from the germline V gene are SNHLY and FYNNEI. In nucleotides, the CDR3 is TGTGCCAGCATTGAAGGGTCAGCAGATACGCAGTATTTT. The encoded protein is CASIEGSADTQYF.

The J gene is TRBJ2-7, the V gene TRBV29-1, with a weak D call TRBD2 (6 bases). Germline loops: CDR1 SQVTM, CDR2 ANQGSEA. The CDR3 consists of 13 residues. V was cut by 5 bases and J by 4 bases, with 15 bases left in between. The CDR3 DNA reads TGCAGCGTTTTCTTGGGACTTGATTACGAGCAGTACTTC. This encodes CSVFLGLDYEQYF.

This rearrangement joins TRBV19 to TRBJ1-2, with 7 nucleotides matching TRBD1. V lost 5 bases, J lost 6 bases, and 12 bases stayed unmatched. This CDR3 comprises 15 residues. The germline V gene encodes CDR1 LNHDA and CDR2 SQIVND (reference sequence). The CDR3 nucleotides read TGTGCCAGTAGTCTAAGAAAAGGACAGGTGGATGGCTACACCTTC. It codes for CASSLRKGQVDGYTF.

The chain joins TRBV12-2 to TRBJ2-1; the table's D call TRBD1 went unverified against the DNA. TRBV12-2 corresponds to a pseudogene. The CDR3 is 15 residues long. CDR3 DNA sequence: TGTGCAAGTCGTAACGGACAGTTCTCCTACAATGAGCAGTTCTTC. It encodes CASRNGQFSYNEQFF.